Following are 3 T cell receptor beta chains from one sample sequenced in a study of shared clonotypes between healthy human individuals. CD45RO-negative, CCR7-selected cells formed the naive CD8 fraction, which excluded terminally differentiated effector memory CD45RA+ cells. The data were produced by immunoSEQ multiplex PCR, yet TCRdb's version contains in-frame clones alone and is incomplete. The repertoire holds about 580,000 clones, roughly 98% seen once, with 0.3% in the top ten. Material for sequencing was naive CD8+ T cells sorted from blood. These receptors were taken from a man aged 25 to 40 in good health.

This chain joins TRBV27 and TRBJ1-5; no firm D call. The CDR3 contains 16 residues. V lost 4 bases and J lost 5, with 18 bases in between. Per germline, CDR1 MNHEY and CDR2 SMNVEV (reference sequence). CDR3 DNA: TGTGCCAGCAGTTCTTCCCGCGGGGTGGTCGATCAGCCCCAGCATTTT. Translating gives CASSSSRGVVDQPQHF.

This chain connects TRBV7-6 to TRBJ2-7; no definite D call. Trimming stripped 3 bases from V and 0 bases from J, with 9 bases between. This CDR3 has 14 amino acids. Germline V CDR1 and CDR2: SGHVS, FNYEAQ. The CDR3 coding sequence is TGTGCCAGCAGCTTTCCTGCCCCCTCCTACGAGCAGTACTTC. Protein sequence: CASSFPAPSYEQYF.

A single count supports this clone. V usage is TRBV7-6 and J usage is TRBJ1-4; D may be TRBD1 (6 bases). This CDR3 comprises 16 residues. V was cut by 2 bases and J by 3 bases, with 13 bases left in between. Germline CDR1 reads SGHVS; CDR2 reads FNYEAQ. The CDR3 coding sequence is TGTGCCAGCAGCTTAAACCCAGGGGCCCCTAATGAAAAACTGTTTTTT. This gives the protein CASSLNPGAPNEKLFF. Full variable domain (remainder filled in from reference TRBV7-6 and TRBJ1-4): GAGVSQSPRYKVTKRGQDVALRCDPISGHVSLYWYRQALGQGPEFLTYFNYEAQQDKSGLPNDRFSAERPEGSISTLTIQRTEQRDSAMYRCASSLNPGAPNEKLFFGSGTQLSVL.